This T cell receptor beta chain was profiled in a study of cytomegalovirus exposure and HLA in healthy donors. Study results and limitations: Cytomegalovirus-associated TCR beta chains were listed, numbering more than 150.

With 4 bases removed from V and 6 bases from J, the gap between germline ends came to 10 bases. CDR1 is SGHRS and CDR2 is YFSETQ in the germline V gene. The CDR3 covers 12 residues. Comment on this clone: Its antigen remains unknown.

Sequenced by immunoSEQ multiplex PCR; TCRdb stores in-frame clones only, minus some. The sample yields approximately 60,000 clones, over 75% seen once. The TCR sequence derives from a man between 18 and 35 years old in good health and CMV-seronegative. Sequenced: PBMCs. V usage is TRBV5-1 and J usage is TRBJ1-1; D is uncertain. This CDR3 is CASSLGRSEAFF. CDR3 bases: TGCGCCAGCAGCCTCGGGAGGTCTGAAGCTTTCTTT.